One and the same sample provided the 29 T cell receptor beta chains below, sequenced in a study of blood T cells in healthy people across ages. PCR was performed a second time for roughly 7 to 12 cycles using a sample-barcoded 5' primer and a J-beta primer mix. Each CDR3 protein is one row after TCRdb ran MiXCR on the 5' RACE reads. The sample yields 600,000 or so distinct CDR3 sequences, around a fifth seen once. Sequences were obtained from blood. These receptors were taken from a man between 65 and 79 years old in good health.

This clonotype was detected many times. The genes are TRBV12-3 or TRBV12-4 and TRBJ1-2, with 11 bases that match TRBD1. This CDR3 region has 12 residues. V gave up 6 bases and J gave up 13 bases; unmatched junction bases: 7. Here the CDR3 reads CASRYGQGAPTF. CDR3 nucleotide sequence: TGTGCCAGCAGATATGGACAGGGGGCCCCCACCTTC.

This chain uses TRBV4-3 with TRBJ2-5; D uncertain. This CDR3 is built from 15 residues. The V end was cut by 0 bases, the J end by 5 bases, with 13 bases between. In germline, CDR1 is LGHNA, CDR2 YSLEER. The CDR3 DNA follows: TGCGCCAGCAGCCAAGAAGGGTCCGAATTCGAGACCCAGTACTTC. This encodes CASSQEGSEFETQYF.

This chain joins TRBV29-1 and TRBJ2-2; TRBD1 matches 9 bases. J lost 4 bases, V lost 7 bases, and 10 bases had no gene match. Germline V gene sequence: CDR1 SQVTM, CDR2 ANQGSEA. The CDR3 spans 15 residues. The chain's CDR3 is CSGKGQGLGTGELFF. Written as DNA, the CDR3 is TGCAGCGGGAAGGGACAGGGTCTCGGCACCGGGGAGCTGTTTTTT.

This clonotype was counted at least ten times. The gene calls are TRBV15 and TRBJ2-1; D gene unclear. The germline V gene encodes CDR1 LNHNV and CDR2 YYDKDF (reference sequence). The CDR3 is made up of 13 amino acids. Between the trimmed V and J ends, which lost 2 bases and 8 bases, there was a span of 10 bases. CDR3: CATSRPPGYEQFF. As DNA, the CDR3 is TGTGCCACCAGCAGACCGCCGGGCTATGAGCAGTTCTTC.

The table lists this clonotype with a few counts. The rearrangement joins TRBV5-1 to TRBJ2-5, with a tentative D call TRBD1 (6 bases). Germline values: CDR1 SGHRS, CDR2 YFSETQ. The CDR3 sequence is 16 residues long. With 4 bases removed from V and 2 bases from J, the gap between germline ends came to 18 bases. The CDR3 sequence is CASSSGGQDRQETQYF. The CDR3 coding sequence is TGCGCCAGCAGCAGTGGGGGCCAGGATCGGCAAGAGACCCAGTACTTC.

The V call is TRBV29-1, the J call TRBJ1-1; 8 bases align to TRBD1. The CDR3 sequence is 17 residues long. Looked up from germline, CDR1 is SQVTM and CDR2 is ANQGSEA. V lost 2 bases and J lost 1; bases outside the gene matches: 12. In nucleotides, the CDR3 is TGCAGCGTTGAATCCTATTTATCGACAGGGGCGAACACTGAAGCTTTCTTT. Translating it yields CSVESYLSTGANTEAFF.

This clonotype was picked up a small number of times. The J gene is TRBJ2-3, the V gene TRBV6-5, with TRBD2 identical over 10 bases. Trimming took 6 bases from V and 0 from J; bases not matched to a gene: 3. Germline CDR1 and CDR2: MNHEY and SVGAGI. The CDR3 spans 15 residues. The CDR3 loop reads CASRLAGTSTDTQYF. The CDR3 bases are TGTGCCAGCAGACTAGCGGGGACGAGCACAGATACGCAGTATTTT.

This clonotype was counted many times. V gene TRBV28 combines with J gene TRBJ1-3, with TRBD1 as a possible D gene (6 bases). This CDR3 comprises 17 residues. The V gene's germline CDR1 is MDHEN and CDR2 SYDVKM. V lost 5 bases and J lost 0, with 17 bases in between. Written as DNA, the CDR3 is TGTGCCAGCAGTCCGCCCACGGGGGCGGCCTCTGGAAACACCATATATTTT. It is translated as CASSPPTGAASGNTIYF.

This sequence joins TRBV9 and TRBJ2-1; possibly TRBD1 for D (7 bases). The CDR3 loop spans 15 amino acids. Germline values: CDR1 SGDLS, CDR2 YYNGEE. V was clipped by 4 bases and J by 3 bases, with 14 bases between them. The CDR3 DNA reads TGTGCCAGCAGCCTACCAGGGGGGCGCTACAATGAGCAGTTCTTC. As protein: CASSLPGGRYNEQFF.

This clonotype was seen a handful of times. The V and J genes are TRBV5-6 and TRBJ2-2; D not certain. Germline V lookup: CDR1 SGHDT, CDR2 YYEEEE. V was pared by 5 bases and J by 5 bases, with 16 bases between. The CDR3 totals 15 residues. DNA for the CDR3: TGTGCCAGCAGGGGTTACACCTCGGAGACCGGGGAGCTGTTTTTT. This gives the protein CASRGYTSETGELFF.

CDR3: CASSVAPGGGTGELFF. In nucleotides, the CDR3 is TGTGCCAGCAGCGTAGCTCCAGGGGGTGGTACCGGGGAGCTGTTTTTT. The genes are TRBV9 and TRBJ2-2; TRBD1 matches at 7 bases. V gave up 0 bases and J gave up 5 bases; unmatched junction bases: 7. Per germline, CDR1 SGDLS and CDR2 YYNGEE. The CDR3 covers 16 residues.

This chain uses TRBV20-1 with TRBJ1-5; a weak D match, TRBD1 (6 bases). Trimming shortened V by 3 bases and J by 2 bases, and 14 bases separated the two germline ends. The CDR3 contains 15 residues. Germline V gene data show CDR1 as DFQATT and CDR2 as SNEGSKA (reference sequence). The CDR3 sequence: CSARYGGSGNQPQHF. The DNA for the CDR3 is TGCAGTGCTAGGTATGGGGGCAGTGGCAATCAGCCCCAGCATTTT.

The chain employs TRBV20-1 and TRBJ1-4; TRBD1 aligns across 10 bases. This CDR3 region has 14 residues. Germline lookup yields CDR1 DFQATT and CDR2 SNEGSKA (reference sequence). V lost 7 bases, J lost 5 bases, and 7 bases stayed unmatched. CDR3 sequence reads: CSGRPGQGNEKLFF. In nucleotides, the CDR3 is TGCAGTGGAAGGCCGGGACAGGGGAATGAAAAACTGTTTTTT.

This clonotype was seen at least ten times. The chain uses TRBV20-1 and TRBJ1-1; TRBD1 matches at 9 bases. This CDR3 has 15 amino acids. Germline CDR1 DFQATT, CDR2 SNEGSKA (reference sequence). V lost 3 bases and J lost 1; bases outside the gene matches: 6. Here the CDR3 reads CSASLGQGRNTEAFF. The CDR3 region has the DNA TGCAGTGCTAGCCTCGGACAGGGGCGGAACACTGAAGCTTTCTTT.

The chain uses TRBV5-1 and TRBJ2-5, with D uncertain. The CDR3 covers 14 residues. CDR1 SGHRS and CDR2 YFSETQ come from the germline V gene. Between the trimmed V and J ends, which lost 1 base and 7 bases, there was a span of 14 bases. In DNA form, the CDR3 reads TGCGCCAGCAGCTTGACTGATATAATCGGGACCCAGTACTTC. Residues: CASSLTDIIGTQYF.

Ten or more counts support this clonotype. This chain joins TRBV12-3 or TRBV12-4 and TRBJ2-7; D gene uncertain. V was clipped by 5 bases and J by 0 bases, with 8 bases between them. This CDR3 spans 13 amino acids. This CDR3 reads CASSTGSSYEQYF. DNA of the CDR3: TGTGCCAGCAGTACGGGCAGCTCCTACGAGCAGTACTTC.

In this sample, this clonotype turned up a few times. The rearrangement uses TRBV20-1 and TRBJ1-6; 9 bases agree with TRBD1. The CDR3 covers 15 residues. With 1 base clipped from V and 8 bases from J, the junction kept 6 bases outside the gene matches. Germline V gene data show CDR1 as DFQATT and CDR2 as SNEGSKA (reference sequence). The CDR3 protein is CSARGNGQGYSPLHF. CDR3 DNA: TGCAGTGCTAGAGGGAACGGACAGGGGTATTCACCCCTCCACTTT.

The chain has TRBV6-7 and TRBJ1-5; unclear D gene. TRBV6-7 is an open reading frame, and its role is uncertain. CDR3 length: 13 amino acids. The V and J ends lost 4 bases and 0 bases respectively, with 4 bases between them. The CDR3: CASSWASNQPQHF. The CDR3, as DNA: TGTGCCAGCAGTTGGGCTAGCAATCAGCCCCAGCATTTT.

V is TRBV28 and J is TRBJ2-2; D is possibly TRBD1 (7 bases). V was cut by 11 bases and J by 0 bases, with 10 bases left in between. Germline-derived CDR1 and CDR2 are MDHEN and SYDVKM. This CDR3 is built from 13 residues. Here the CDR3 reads CAGGTANTGELFF. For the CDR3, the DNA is TGTGCCGGGGGGACAGCGAACACCGGGGAGCTGTTTTTT.

The CDR3: CASSLSPTDRGRGYTF. The CDR3 region has the DNA TGTGCCAGCAGTTTATCGCCTACGGACAGGGGTAGAGGCTACACCTTC. This rearrangement joins TRBV27 to TRBJ1-2; TRBD1 agrees at 9 bases. CDR3 length: 16 amino acids. The trim removed 0 bases at V and 8 bases at J, leaving 10 bases unmatched. CDR1 MNHEY and CDR2 SMNVEV come from the germline V gene (reference sequence).

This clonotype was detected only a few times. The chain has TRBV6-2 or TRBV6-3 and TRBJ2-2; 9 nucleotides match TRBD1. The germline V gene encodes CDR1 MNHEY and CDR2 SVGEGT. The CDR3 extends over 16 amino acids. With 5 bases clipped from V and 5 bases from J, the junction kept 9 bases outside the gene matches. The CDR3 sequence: CASSRPQGARTGELFF. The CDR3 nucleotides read TGTGCCAGCAGTAGACCACAGGGGGCGCGAACCGGGGAGCTGTTTTTT.

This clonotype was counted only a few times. CDR3 protein: CASITTGNNEQFF. The DNA for the CDR3 is TGTGCCAGCATCACCACAGGGAACAATGAGCAGTTCTTC. The V and J genes are TRBV28 and TRBJ2-1; tentative D call: TRBD1 (6 bases). This CDR3 is built from 13 residues. V was cut by 7 bases and J by 5 bases, with 12 bases left in between. Per the germline V gene, CDR1 is MDHEN and CDR2 is SYDVKM.

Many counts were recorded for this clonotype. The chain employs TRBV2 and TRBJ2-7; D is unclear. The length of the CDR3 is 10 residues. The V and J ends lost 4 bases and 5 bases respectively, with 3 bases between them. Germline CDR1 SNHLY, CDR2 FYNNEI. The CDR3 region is CASSVHEQYF. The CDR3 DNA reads TGTGCCAGCAGTGTACACGAGCAGTACTTC.

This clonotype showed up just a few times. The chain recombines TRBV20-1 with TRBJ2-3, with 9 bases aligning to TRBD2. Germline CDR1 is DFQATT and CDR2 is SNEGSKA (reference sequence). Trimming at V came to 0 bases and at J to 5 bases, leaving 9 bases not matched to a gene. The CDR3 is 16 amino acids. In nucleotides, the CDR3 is TGCAGTGCTAGAGATGTAGTAGCGGGAGAAGTAGATACGCAGTATTTT. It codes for CSARDVVAGEVDTQYF.

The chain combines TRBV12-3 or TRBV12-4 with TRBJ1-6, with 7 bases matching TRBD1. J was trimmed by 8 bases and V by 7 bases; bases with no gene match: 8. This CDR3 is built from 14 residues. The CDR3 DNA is TGTGCCAGCACCCCCGACAGGGCGCATTCACCCCTCCACTTT. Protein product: CASTPDRAHSPLHF.

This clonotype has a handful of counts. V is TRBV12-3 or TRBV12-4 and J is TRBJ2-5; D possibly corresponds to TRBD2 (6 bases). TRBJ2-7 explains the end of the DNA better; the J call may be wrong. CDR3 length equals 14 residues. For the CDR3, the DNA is TGTGCCAGCAGCTTGACTAGAGTAACCTACGAGCAGTACTTC. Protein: CASSLTRVTYEQYF.

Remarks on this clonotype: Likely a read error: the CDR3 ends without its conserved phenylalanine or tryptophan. The CDR3 region is CSARLAGAFETQYL. The DNA for the CDR3 is TGCAGTGCTAGACTAGCGGGAGCGTTTGAGACCCAGTACTTG. The V gene is TRBV20-1, the J gene TRBJ2-5; TRBD2 aligns across 10 bases. This CDR3 spans 14 amino acids. The V segment lost 2 bases and the J segment 5 bases; nucleotides outside the gene matches: 5. Germline CDR1 is DFQATT and CDR2 is SNEGSKA (reference sequence).

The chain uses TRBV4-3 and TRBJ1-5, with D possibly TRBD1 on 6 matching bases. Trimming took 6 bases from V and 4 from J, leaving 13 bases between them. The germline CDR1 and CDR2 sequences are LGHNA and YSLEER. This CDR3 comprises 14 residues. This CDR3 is CASSLTGYNQPQHF. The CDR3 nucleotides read TGCGCCAGCAGTCTAACAGGGTATAATCAGCCCCAGCATTTT.

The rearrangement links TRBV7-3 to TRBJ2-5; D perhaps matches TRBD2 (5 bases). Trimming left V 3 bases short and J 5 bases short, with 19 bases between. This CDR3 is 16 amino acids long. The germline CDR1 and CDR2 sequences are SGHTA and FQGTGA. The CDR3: CASSLLPTGSGETQYF. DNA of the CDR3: TGTGCCAGCAGCTTGCTCCCTACGGGATCGGGGGAGACCCAGTACTTC. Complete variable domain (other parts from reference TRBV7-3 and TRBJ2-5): GAGVSQTPSNKVTEKGKYVELRCDPISGHTALYWYRQSLGQGPEFLIYFQGTGAADDSGLPNDRFFAVRPEGSVSTLKIQRTERGDSAVYLCASSLLPTGSGETQYFGPGTRLLVL.